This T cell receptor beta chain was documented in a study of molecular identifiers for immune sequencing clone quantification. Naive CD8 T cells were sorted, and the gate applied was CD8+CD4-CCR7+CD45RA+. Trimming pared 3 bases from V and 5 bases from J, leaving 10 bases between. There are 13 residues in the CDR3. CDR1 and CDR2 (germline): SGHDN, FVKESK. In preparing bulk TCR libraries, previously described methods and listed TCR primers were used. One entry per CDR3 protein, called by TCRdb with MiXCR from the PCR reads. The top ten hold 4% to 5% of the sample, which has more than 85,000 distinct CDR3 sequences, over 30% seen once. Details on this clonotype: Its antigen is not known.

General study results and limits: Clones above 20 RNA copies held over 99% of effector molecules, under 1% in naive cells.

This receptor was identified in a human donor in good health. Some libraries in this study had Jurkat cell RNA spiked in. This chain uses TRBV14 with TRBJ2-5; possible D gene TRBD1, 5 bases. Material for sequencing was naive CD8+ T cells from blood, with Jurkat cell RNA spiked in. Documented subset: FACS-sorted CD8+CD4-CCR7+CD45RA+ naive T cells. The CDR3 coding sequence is TGTGCCAGCAGCCAGTGGGCAGGGGAGACCCAGTACTTC. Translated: CASSQWAGETQYF.